Here is one TCR beta chain with its context. Other DNA sequences in this specimen translate into the identical CDR3. Trimming took 6 bases from V and 0 from J, leaving 11 bases between them. This CDR3 is 15 amino acids long. CDR1 and CDR2 (germline): MNHEY, SVGAGI. Per the original data handling: Nucleated cell number was recorded as an estimate derived from reference gene primer amplification. Assay used: immunoSEQ multiplex PCR; TCRdb lists only in-frame clones, some missing. For V, J and clone size, that table is used; D and trimming come from the DNA. The top ten clones hold 1% of a sample with some 310,000 clones, around 87% of them seen once. The data were taken from a study of blood T cell repertoires in COVID-19. Study information: Samples taken during acute and convalescent COVID-19 were collected in the United States, Italy and Spain. T cells, B-cell-depleted T cells, or PBMCs provided the cDNA or gDNA that served as material.

Sequenced: peripheral blood. This clonotype originated in a man aged 45-60 years with active or convalescent COVID-19. This rearrangement joins TRBV6-5 to TRBJ2-2; weak D call: TRBD1 (6 bases). CDR3 in DNA: TGTGCCAGCAGCCTGACAGGAACGAACACCGGGGAGCTGTTTTTT. It is translated as CASSLTGTNTGELFF.